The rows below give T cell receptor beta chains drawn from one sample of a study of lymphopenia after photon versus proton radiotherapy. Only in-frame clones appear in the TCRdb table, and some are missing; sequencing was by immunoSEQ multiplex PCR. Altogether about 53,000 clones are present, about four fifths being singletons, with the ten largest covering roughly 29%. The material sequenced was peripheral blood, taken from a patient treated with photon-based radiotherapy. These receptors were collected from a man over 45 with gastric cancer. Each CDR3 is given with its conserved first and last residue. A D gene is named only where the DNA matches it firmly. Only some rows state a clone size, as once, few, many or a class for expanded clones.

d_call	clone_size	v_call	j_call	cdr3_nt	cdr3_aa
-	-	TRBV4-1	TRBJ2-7	TGCGCCAGCAGCCAAGACGGGTACGAGCAGTACTTC	CASSQDGYEQYF
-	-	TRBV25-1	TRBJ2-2	TGTGCCAGCAGTGAATCGGTTGAGGGTTTCGGGGAGCTGTTTTTT	CASSESVEGFGELFF
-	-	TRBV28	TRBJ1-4	TGTGCCAGCAGCAACACAAGGGAAAAACTGTTTTTT	CASSNTREKLFF
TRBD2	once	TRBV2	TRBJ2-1	TGTGTCGGGGCTAGCGGGAGCAATGAGCAGTTCTTC	CVGASGSNEQFF
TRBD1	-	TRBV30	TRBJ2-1	TGTGCCTGGAGTGTACGGGCAGGGGGCGGCAATGAGCAGTTCTTC	CAWSVRAGGGNEQFF
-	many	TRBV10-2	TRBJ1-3	TGCGCCAGCAGGGACACCAGCTCTGGAAACACCATATATTTT	CASRDTSSGNTIYF
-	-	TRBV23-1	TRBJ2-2	TGCGCCAGCAGTCAACCCTGGGGAACCGGGGAGCTGTTTTTT	CASSQPWGTGELFF
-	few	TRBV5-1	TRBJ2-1	TGCGCCAGCAGCTTGGATCTAGCCCCCTACAATGAGCAGTTCTTC	CASSLDLAPYNEQFF
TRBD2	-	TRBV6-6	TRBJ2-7	TGTGCCAGCAGTTACTCCAAGACTAGCGGGCGCTACGAGCAGTACTTC	CASSYSKTSGRYEQYF
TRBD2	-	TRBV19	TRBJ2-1	TGTGCCAGTAGTGGGGGACGTGGAACGGGCGGGAGGTCCCTGGGTGAGCAGTTCTTC	CASSGGRGTGGRSLGEQFF
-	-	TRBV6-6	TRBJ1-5	TGTGCCAGCAGTTACCCAGGCGGCAATCAGCCCCAGCATTTT	CASSYPGGNQPQHF
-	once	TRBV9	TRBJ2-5	TGTGCCAGCAGCCCGAAAAGTGGGAGAGAGACCCAGTACTTC	CASSPKSGRETQYF
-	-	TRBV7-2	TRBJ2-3	TGTGCCAGCAGCTTAGCACAGGCAGATACGCAGTATTTT	CASSLAQADTQYF
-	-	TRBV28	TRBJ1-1	TGTGCCAGCAGTCCACGGGGGCGTGGGGTGAACACTGAAGCTTTCTTT	CASSPRGRGVNTEAFF
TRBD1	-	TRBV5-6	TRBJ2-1	TGTGCCAGCAGCTTAGGGACAGGGGTGAGCAATGAGCAGTTCTTC	CASSLGTGVSNEQFF
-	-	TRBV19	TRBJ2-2	TGTGCCAGTAGGAGGGGGGTATTGGGCACCGGGGAGCTGTTTTTT	CASRRGVLGTGELFF
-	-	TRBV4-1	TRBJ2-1	TGCGCCAGCACAGGCCCCCGGAGGGATGAGCAGTTCTTC	CASTGPRRDEQFF
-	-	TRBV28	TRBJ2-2	TGTGCCAGCAGAACCCAGACCGGGGAGCTGTTTTTT	CASRTQTGELFF
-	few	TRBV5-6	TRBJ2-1	TGTGCCAGCTCGAGGGCATATGAGCAGTTCTTC	CASSRAYEQFF
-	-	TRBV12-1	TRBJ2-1	TGTGCCAGCAGCCAGCGTCTGGACTACAATGAGCAGTTCTTC	CASSQRLDYNEQFF
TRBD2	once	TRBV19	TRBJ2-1	TGTGCCAGTAGTATAGGCCTAGCGGGAGAATCTCCGTTCTTC	CASSIGLAGESPFF
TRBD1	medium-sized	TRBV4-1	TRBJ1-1	TGCGCCAGCAGCCAGGACAGGGGGACTGAAGCTTTCTTT	CASSQDRGTEAFF
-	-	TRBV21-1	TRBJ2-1	TGTGCCAGCAGCAAAGAGAGGAGGGGGAGCGCCTACAATGAGCAGTTCTTC	CASSKERRGSAYNEQFF
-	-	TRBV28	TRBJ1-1	TGTGCCAGCGACGGGCCGAGGGCGAACACTGAAGCTTTCTTT	CASDGPRANTEAFF
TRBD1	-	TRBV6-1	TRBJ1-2	TGTGCCAGCAGTGGGGGACAGGGGAACTATGGCTACACCTTC	CASSGGQGNYGYTF
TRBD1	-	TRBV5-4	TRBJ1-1	TGTGCCAGCAGCTTGGCCTACCTGTTCTCCAGGGGGATGAACACTGAAGCTTTCTTT	CASSLAYLFSRGMNTEAFF
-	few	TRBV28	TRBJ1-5	TGTGCCACCCAGGGGAGCAATCAGCCCCAGCATTTT	CATQGSNQPQHF
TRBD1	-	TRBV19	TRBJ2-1	TGTGCCAGTAGTATCAGGGGGAGCTCCTACAATGAGCAGTTCTTC	CASSIRGSSYNEQFF
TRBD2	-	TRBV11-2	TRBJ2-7	TGTGCCAGCAGCCTCCTAGCGGGAGTTGGCGAGCAGTACTTC	CASSLLAGVGEQYF
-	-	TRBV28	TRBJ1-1	TGTGCCAGCACCCCGGGAGGGTTCATGAACACTGAAGCTTTCTTT	CASTPGGFMNTEAFF
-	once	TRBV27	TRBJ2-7	TGTGCCAGCAGTTTTCTCGGGGGCTACGAGCAGTACTTC	CASSFLGGYEQYF
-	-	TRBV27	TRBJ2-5	TGTGCCAGCAGTTTCAGGGGTCGCCAAGAGACCCAGTACTTC	CASSFRGRQETQYF
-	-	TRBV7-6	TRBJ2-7	TGTGCCAGCAGCTTAGCGGGTCACGAGCAGTACTTC	CASSLAGHEQYF
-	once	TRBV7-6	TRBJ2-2	TGTGCCAGCAGCTTAGGGAACACCGGGGAGCTGTTTTTT	CASSLGNTGELFF
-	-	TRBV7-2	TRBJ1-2	TGTGCCAGCAACGATGGGGGGAACTATGGCTACACCTTC	CASNDGGNYGYTF
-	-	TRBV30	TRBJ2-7	TGTGCCTGGAGTGTTTTTCGCTACGAGCAGTACTTC	CAWSVFRYEQYF
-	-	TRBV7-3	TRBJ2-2	TGTGCCAGCAGCTTCCGGGAGTGGTCCGGGGAGCTGTTTTTT	CASSFREWSGELFF
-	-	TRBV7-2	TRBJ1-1	TGTGCCAGCAGCTTATTTGGGGTCGCTGAAGCTTTCTTT	CASSLFGVAEAFF
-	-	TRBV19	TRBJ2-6	TGTGCCAGTAGTATGACTGCGGGCTCTGGGGCCAACGTCCTGACTTTC	CASSMTAGSGANVLTF
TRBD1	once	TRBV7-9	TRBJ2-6	TGTGCCAGCAGCCTACAGAGGGACAGTAAACACTCTGGGGCCAACGTCCTGACTTTC	CASSLQRDSKHSGANVLTF
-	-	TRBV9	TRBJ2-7	TGTGCCAGCAGCGTAGAGGCAGGGTGGCCCTACGAGCAGTACTTC	CASSVEAGWPYEQYF
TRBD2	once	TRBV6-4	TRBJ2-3	TGTGCCAGCAGTGAGGGACTAGCGGGCACAGATACGCAGTATTTT	CASSEGLAGTDTQYF
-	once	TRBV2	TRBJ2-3	TGTGCCAGCAGGGATAACCCGATTAGCACAGATACGCAGTATTTT	CASRDNPISTDTQYF
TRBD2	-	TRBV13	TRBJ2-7	TGTGCCAGCAGCCCAGGACTAGCGGGAAAACAAGTGGAGCAGTACTTC	CASSPGLAGKQVEQYF
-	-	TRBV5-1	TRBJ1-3	TGCGCCAGCAGCTTGGGCAGGCGCTCTGGAAACACCATATATTTT	CASSLGRRSGNTIYF
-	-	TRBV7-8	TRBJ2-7	TGTGCCAGCAGCTTACTCTCCGGGGCCAGCTCCTACGAGCAGTACTTC	CASSLLSGASSYEQYF
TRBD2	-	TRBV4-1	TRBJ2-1	TGCGCCAGCAGCCAAGGGGTAAGCGGGAAGACGCGGAATGAGCAGTTCTTC	CASSQGVSGKTRNEQFF
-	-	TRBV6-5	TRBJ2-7	TGTGCCAGCAGAAGCAGCGATAGGAACGAGCAGTACTTC	CASRSSDRNEQYF
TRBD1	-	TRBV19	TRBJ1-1	TGTGCCAGTAGTATTATCGCAGGGGGCCTCGGGGACGAAGCTTTCTTT	CASSIIAGGLGDEAFF
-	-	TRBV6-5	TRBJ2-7	TGTGCCAGCAGTTACGGGACACTTTACGAGCAGTACTTC	CASSYGTLYEQYF
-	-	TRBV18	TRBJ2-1	TGTGCCAGCTCCCCCGGGACGGTGAAACGGAATGAGCAGTTCTTC	CASSPGTVKRNEQFF
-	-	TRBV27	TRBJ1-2	TGTGCCAGCAGGACCCTACTTCAGGGGCTCTATGGCTACACCTTC	CASRTLLQGLYGYTF
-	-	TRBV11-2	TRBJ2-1	TGTGCCAGCAGCTTACGGGGTAGCGCACTATACAATGAGCAGTTCTTC	CASSLRGSALYNEQFF
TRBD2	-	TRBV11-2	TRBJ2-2	TGTGCCAGCAGCCCCAGCGGGGTCAGTGCCGGGGAGCTGTTTTTT	CASSPSGVSAGELFF
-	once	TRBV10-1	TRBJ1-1	TGCGCCAGCAGTGAGTCTCGAGGGGTGAACACTGAAGCTTTCTTT	CASSESRGVNTEAFF
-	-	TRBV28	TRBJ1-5	TGTGCCAGCAGTTTAAGGGACGGTCTGCTACATTTT	CASSLRDGLLHF
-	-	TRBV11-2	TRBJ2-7	TGTGCCAGCAGCCAGGGGGTGACTAGTTCCTACGAGCAGTACTTC	CASSQGVTSSYEQYF